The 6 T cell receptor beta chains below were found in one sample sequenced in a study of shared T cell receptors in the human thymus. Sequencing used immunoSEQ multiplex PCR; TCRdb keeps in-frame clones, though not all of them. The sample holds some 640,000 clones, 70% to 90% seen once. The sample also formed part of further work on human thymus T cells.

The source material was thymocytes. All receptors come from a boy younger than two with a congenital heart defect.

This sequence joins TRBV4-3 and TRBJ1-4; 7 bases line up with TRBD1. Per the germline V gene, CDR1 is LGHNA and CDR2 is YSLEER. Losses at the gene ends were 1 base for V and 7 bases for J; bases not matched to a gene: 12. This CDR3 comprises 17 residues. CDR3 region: CASSQGQQDRSGEKLFF. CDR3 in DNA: TGCGCCAGCAGCCAAGGCCAGCAGGACAGGTCTGGTGAAAAACTGTTTTTT.

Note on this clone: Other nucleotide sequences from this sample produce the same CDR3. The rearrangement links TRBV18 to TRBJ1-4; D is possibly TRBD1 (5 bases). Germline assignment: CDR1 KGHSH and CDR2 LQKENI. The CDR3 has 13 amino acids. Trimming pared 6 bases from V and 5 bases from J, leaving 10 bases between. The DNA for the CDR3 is TGTGCCAGCTCCGGGACTGCGAATGAAAAACTGTTTTTT. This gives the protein CASSGTANEKLFF.

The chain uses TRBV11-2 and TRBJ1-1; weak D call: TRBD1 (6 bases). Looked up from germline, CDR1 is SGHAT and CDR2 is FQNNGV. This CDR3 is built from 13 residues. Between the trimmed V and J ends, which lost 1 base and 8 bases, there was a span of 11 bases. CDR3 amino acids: CASSLGTASEAFF. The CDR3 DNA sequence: TGTGCCAGCAGCTTAGGGACAGCTAGCGAAGCTTTCTTT.

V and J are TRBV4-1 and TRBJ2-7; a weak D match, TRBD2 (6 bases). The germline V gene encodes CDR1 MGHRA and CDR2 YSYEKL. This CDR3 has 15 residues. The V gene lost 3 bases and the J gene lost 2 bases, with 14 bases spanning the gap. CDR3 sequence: CASSQGGPDAYEQYF. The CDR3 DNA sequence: TGCGCCAGCAGCCAGGGGGGACCGGACGCCTACGAGCAGTACTTC.

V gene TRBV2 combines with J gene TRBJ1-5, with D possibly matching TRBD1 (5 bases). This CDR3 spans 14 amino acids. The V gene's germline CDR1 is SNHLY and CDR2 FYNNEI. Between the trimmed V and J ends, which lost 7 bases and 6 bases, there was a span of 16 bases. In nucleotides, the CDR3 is TGTGCCAGCATTGGGGGGGAGAAAGGTCAGCCCCAGCATTTT. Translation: CASIGGEKGQPQHF.

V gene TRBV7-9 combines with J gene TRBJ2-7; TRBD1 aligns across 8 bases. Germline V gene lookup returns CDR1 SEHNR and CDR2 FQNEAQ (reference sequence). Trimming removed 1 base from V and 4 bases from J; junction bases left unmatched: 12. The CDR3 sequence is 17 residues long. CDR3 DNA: TGTGCCAGCAGCTTAGGGTTGACAGGGGCGAAATTTTACGAGCAGTACTTC. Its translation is CASSLGLTGAKFYEQYF. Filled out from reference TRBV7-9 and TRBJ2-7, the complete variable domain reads DTGVSQNPRHKITKRGQNVTFRCDPISEHNRLYWYRQTLGQGPEFLTYFQNEAQLEKSRLLSDRFSAERPKGSFSTLEIQRTEQGDSAMYLCASSLGLTGAKFYEQYFGPGTRLTVT.